Following are 10 T cell receptor beta chains from one sample sequenced in a study of patients and donors after allogeneic stem cell transplantation. In TCRdb, the RT-PCR reads were re-called with MiXCR into one record per CDR3 protein. Among tens of thousands of distinct CDR3 sequences listed, roughly 50% were seen once. Material: blood, either unsorted or a sorted T cell fraction (not recorded which). All receptors derive from a human donor who was either an allogeneic HSCT recipient or a stem cell or donor lymphocyte infusion donor (not recorded which). It is not recorded whose cells these are; they may come from a transplant donor.

The CDR3 here is CASRGEGYTEAFF. The DNA of the CDR3 is TGTGCCAGCAGGGGGGAGGGCTACACTGAAGCTTTCTTT. This rearrangement joins TRBV12-3 or TRBV12-4 to TRBJ1-1, with D maybe TRBD1 (5 bases). CDR3 length: 13 amino acids. V was pared by 6 bases and J by 3 bases, with 11 bases between.

V gene TRBV28 combines with J gene TRBJ1-1; D perhaps matches TRBD1 (6 bases). The CDR3 is 13 amino acids. Germline V gene lookup returns CDR1 MDHEN and CDR2 SYDVKM. V dropped 7 bases and J dropped 4 bases, with 13 bases sitting between them. CDR3 nucleotide sequence: TGTGCCAGCATTACAGGGTGGGTCACTGAAGCTTTCTTT. Protein product: CASITGWVTEAFF. Using reference TRBV28 and TRBJ1-1 for the parts outside the CDR3, the full variable domain is DVKVTQSSRYLVKRTGEKVFLECVQDMDHENMFWYRQDPGLGLRLIYFSYDVKMKEKGDIPEGYSVSREKKERFSLILESASTNQTSMYLCASITGWVTEAFFGQGTRLTVV.

The chain combines TRBV12-3 or TRBV12-4 with TRBJ1-2; D may be TRBD1 (5 bases). V lost 3 bases, J lost 7 bases, and 24 bases lay in between. The CDR3 has 17 amino acids. CDR3 coding DNA: TGTGCCAGCAGTTTTGGGGGAAAAGGGTTCTTTACTAGTGGCTACACCTTC. Translating gives CASSFGGKGFFTSGYTF.

For the CDR3, the DNA is TGTGCCAGCAGTCCAGGACAGGGCGGAATAAGCAATCAGCCCCAGCATTTT. Protein product: CASSPGQGGISNQPQHF. V gene TRBV28 combines with J gene TRBJ1-5; 8 bases match TRBD1. CDR1 is MDHEN, CDR2 SYDVKM, per germline. The V segment lost 5 bases and the J segment 1 base; nucleotides outside the gene matches: 10. The CDR3 runs to 17 residues.

This clonotype was seen more than once but under ten times. The J gene is TRBJ1-6, the V gene TRBV28; D unresolved. The CDR3 contains 16 residues. V lost 2 bases and J lost 5, with 13 bases in between. CDR1 is MDHEN, CDR2 SYDVKM, per germline. CDR3 nucleotides: TGTGCCAGCAGTTTAATCGGAGGTTTCCATAATTCACCCCTCCACTTT. It translates to CASSLIGGFHNSPLHF.

The V and J genes are TRBV10-3 and TRBJ1-1; a possible D gene is TRBD1 (6 bases). CDR1 is ENHRY, CDR2 SYGVKD, per germline. Between the trimmed V and J ends, which lost 5 bases and 7 bases, there was a span of 11 bases. The CDR3 is 12 amino acids. The CDR3 spells CAISLDRIEAFF. The CDR3 DNA follows: TGTGCCATCAGTTTAGACAGGATTGAAGCTTTCTTT.

The CDR3 here is CASSHRNGAFF. In DNA, the CDR3 is TGCGCCAGCAGCCACCGGAATGGAGCTTTCTTT. The chain combines TRBV4-1 with TRBJ1-1; D call uncertain. Per the germline V gene, CDR1 is MGHRA and CDR2 is YSYEKL. V was clipped by 3 bases and J by 10 bases, with 9 bases between them. The CDR3 extends over 11 amino acids.

V usage is TRBV7-2 and J usage is TRBJ2-5, with TRBD2 identical over 10 bases. The germline gives CDR1 SGHTA, CDR2 FQGNSA. The CDR3 is made up of 13 amino acids. With 4 bases clipped from V and 5 bases from J, the junction kept 1 base outside the gene matches. In DNA form, the CDR3 reads TGTGCCAGCAGCTGGGGACTAGCGGAGACCCAGTACTTC. This translates into CASSWGLAETQYF.

This clonotype was counted only a few times. Here the CDR3 reads CASSAKRATPSEAFF. Written as DNA, the CDR3 is TGTGCCAGCAGCGCAAAGCGGGCGACACCATCGGAAGCTTTCTTT. The V and J genes are TRBV9 and TRBJ1-1; no clear D. V was cut by 3 bases and J by 8 bases, with 20 bases left in between. CDR3 length equals 15 residues. The V gene's germline CDR1 is SGDLS and CDR2 YYNGEE.

This chain uses TRBV20-1 with TRBJ2-7, with 10 bases matching TRBD2. The CDR3 is made up of 14 amino acids. Per the germline V gene, CDR1 is DFQATT and CDR2 is SNEGSKA (reference sequence). Unmatched junction bases numbered 6, after V lost 6 bases and J lost 1 base. The CDR3 region is CSAETSGISYEQYF. Here the CDR3 DNA reads TGCAGTGCGGAAACTAGCGGGATTTCCTACGAGCAGTACTTC.